The 20 T cell receptor beta chains below come from one sample, sequenced in a study of blood T cell repertoires in COVID-19. Clones were sequenced by immunoSEQ multiplex PCR, and TCRdb holds only the in-frame ones, with some missing. This repertoire shows around 40,000 clones, 80% to 90% found once; its top ten account for around 24%. The sample was peripheral blood. These TCRs come from a man between 45 and 60 years old with active or convalescent COVID-19.

The chain combines TRBV6-1 with TRBJ2-1; D is perhaps TRBD2 (5 bases). V shed 3 bases and J shed 5 bases, with 8 bases lying between them. The CDR3 length is 13 residues. Germline loops: CDR1 MNHNS, CDR2 SASEGT. The CDR3 spells CASSDRGNNEQFF. The CDR3 DNA follows: TGTGCCAGCAGTGATAGAGGGAACAATGAGCAGTTCTTC.

V is TRBV9 and J is TRBJ1-1, with 9 bases aligning to TRBD1. The germline V gene has CDR1 SGDLS and CDR2 YYNGEE. The trim removed 0 bases at V and 7 bases at J, leaving 10 bases unmatched. The CDR3 has 16 residues. In nucleotides, the CDR3 is TGTGCCAGCAGCGTAGGCCATAAACAGGGGGCGGGTGAAGCTTTCTTT. Translation gives CASSVGHKQGAGEAFF.

The chain combines TRBV11-2 with TRBJ2-7, with D perhaps TRBD2 (6 bases). Germline V CDR1 and CDR2: SGHAT, FQNNGV. The CDR3 covers 12 residues. V dropped 5 bases and J dropped 6 bases, with 11 bases sitting between them. CDR3 sequence reads: CASSRGWSEQYF. The CDR3 DNA follows: TGTGCCAGCAGCCGGGGGTGGAGCGAGCAGTACTTC.

V gene TRBV7-9 combines with J gene TRBJ2-2, with 10 bases fitting TRBD1. The CDR3 consists of 19 residues. Germline V gene sequence: CDR1 SEHNR, CDR2 FQNEAQ (reference sequence). The V segment lost 5 bases and the J segment 5 bases; nucleotides outside the gene matches: 17. The CDR3 sequence is CASSPFFGTGVVKTGELFF. The CDR3 DNA is TGTGCCAGCAGCCCTTTCTTCGGGACAGGGGTCGTAAAGACCGGGGAGCTGTTTTTT.

The chain is built from TRBV6-6 and TRBJ1-1, with a weak D call TRBD1 (5 bases). V gave up 6 bases and J gave up 7 bases, with 15 bases separating them. CDR1 is MNHNY, CDR2 SVGAGI, per germline (reference sequence). The CDR3 spans 13 residues. The CDR3 region has the DNA TGTGCCAGCAGCCCTATGACGGGGGGTGAAGCTTTCTTT. Protein product: CASSPMTGGEAFF.

The chain is built from TRBV28 and TRBJ1-1, with D unclear. Germline V gives CDR1 MDHEN, CDR2 SYDVKM. Trimming removed 11 bases from V and 3 bases from J, with 16 bases in between. The CDR3 runs 13 residues. CDR3 DNA sequence: TGTGCCCTACGAGAGACAATCTACACTGAAGCTTTCTTT. Protein sequence: CALRETIYTEAFF.

The rearrangement uses TRBV19 and TRBJ2-3; the match to TRBD1 covers 9 bases. The CDR3 loop spans 16 amino acids. V trimming: 5 bases; J trimming: 3 bases; junction bases outside the gene matches: 9. Germline V gene data show CDR1 as LNHDA and CDR2 as SQIVND (reference sequence). This CDR3 is CASSPYRGTGTDTQYF. In DNA form, the CDR3 reads TGTGCCAGTAGTCCCTACAGGGGGACAGGGACAGATACGCAGTATTTT.

This chain joins TRBV29-1 and TRBJ2-3; 7 positions agree with TRBD2. CDR1 and CDR2 from the germline V gene are SQVTM and ANQGSEA. V shed 4 bases, J shed 6 bases, and the junction held 13 bases outside the gene matches. CDR3 length: 15 amino acids. CDR3 sequence (DNA): TGCAGCGTTGTAGGGACTATATCGAGAACGGATACGCAGTATTTT. Translation gives CSVVGTISRTDTQYF.

The chain combines TRBV2 with TRBJ1-4; TRBD1 might be the D (5 bases). CDR1 and CDR2 (germline): SNHLY, FYNNEI. This CDR3 comprises 19 residues. Trimming cost V 6 bases and J 0 bases, with 23 bases left between them. In DNA, the CDR3 is TGTGCCAGCAGGGGGGGTTTTGGGGAAAATACAGCAACTAATGAAAAACTGTTTTTT. Its protein product is CASRGGFGENTATNEKLFF.

V usage is TRBV4-1 and J usage is TRBJ1-1; TRBD1 matches at 8 bases. J lost 4 bases, V lost 3 bases, and 22 bases had no gene match. Germline values: CDR1 MGHRA, CDR2 YSYEKL. The CDR3 is 20 amino acids. The CDR3 nucleotides read TGCGCCAGCAGCCACCCTGGACTTCGCAGGGGGCCATCCCGGGGCACTGAAGCTTTCTTT. Its protein product is CASSHPGLRRGPSRGTEAFF.

The rearrangement links TRBV18 to TRBJ1-6, with D tentatively TRBD1 (6 bases). In germline, CDR1 is KGHSH, CDR2 LQKENI. V was cut by 2 bases and J by 9 bases, with 17 bases left in between. The CDR3 extends over 16 amino acids. CDR3 DNA: TGTGCCAGCTCACCAGGGAAACAGGGTGTGGGTTCACCCCTCCACTTT. Its protein is CASSPGKQGVGSPLHF.

The chain uses TRBV10-1 and TRBJ2-1, with 8 bases fitting TRBD2. Losses at the gene ends were 3 bases for V and 0 bases for J; bases not matched to a gene: 1. Germline CDR1 reads WNHNN; CDR2 reads SYGVQD (reference sequence). The CDR3 is 15 amino acids. The chain's CDR3 is CASSESGSSYNEQFF. The CDR3 DNA reads TGCGCCAGCAGTGAAAGCGGGAGCTCCTACAATGAGCAGTTCTTC.

The rearrangement links TRBV10-3 to TRBJ2-4, with a possible D match to TRBD2 (6 bases). This CDR3 comprises 15 residues. CDR1 is ENHRY, CDR2 SYGVKD, per germline. V was cut by 3 bases and J by 5 bases, with 14 bases left in between. CDR3 coding DNA: TGTGCCATCAGTGAATCTTGGAGGGGAGAAAACATTCAGTACTTC. It codes for CAISESWRGENIQYF.

This sequence joins TRBV12-3 or TRBV12-4 and TRBJ1-2; D gene uncertain. The CDR3 has 13 amino acids. Trimming took off 3 bases at V and 3 bases at J, with 8 bases between the two ends. The CDR3 nucleotides are TGTGCCAGCAGTTTGGGCCGCGACTATGGCTACACCTTC. It yields the protein CASSLGRDYGYTF.

The V and J genes are TRBV15 and TRBJ1-2; D remains unclear. CDR1 is LNHNV, CDR2 YYDKDF, per germline (reference sequence). V shed 5 bases and J shed 5 bases, with 21 bases lying between them. The CDR3 totals 16 residues. The CDR3 is CATSYTTVGLRYGYTF. The CDR3 DNA reads TGTGCCACCAGCTACACCACAGTGGGCCTTCGGTATGGCTACACCTTC.

This chain joins TRBV2 and TRBJ2-3; no reliable D call. CDR3 length equals 12 residues. V gave up 6 bases and J gave up 5 bases, with 9 bases separating them. Germline assignment: CDR1 SNHLY and CDR2 FYNNEI. The CDR3 spells CASREREDTQYF. The CDR3 region has the DNA TGTGCCAGCAGGGAGAGAGAAGATACGCAGTATTTT.

This chain joins TRBV15 and TRBJ2-1; TRBD2 aligns across 7 bases. V was clipped by 5 bases and J by 3 bases; unmatched bases: 10. Looked up from germline, CDR1 is LNHNV and CDR2 is YYDKDF (reference sequence). CDR3 size: 16 residues. CDR3 sequence: CATSPPTSLNYNEQFF. The CDR3 DNA is TGTGCCACCAGCCCTCCGACTAGCCTAAACTACAATGAGCAGTTCTTC.

V is TRBV7-2 and J is TRBJ2-1; the match to TRBD2 covers 8 bases. V dropped 4 bases and J dropped 2; count of bases not matched to a gene: 7. CDR3 size: 16 residues. Germline assignment: CDR1 SGHTA and CDR2 FQGNSA. The CDR3 reads CASSSGTGGPYNEQFF. DNA for the CDR3: TGTGCCAGCAGCTCAGGGACGGGAGGGCCCTACAATGAGCAGTTCTTC.

The J gene is TRBJ2-7, the V gene TRBV28, with 8 nucleotides matching TRBD1. Per the germline V gene, CDR1 is MDHEN and CDR2 is SYDVKM. With V trimmed by 7 bases and J by 6 bases, 8 bases remained unmatched. This CDR3 spans 13 amino acids. CDR3 sequence (DNA): TGTGCCAGCATTTCGACAGGGGCGCGCGAGCAGTACTTC. Protein sequence: CASISTGAREQYF.

The rearrangement links TRBV2 to TRBJ1-2; D possibly corresponds to TRBD1 (5 bases). V was trimmed by 6 bases and J by 0 bases, leaving 11 bases between them. The CDR3 consists of 14 residues. Germline CDR1 reads SNHLY; CDR2 reads FYNNEI. CDR3: CASRVSRANYGYTF. The CDR3 DNA follows: TGTGCCAGCAGAGTTAGCAGGGCTAACTATGGCTACACCTTC.